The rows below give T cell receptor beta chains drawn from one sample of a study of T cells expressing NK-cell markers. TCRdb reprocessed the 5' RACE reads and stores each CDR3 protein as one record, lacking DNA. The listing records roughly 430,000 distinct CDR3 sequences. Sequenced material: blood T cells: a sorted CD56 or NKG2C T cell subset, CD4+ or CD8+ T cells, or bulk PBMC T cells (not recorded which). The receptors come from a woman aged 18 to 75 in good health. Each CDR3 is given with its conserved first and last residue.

CASSPTGGARGANVLTF	TRBV5-1	TRBJ2-6
CASSLDRVTSTDTQYF	TRBV5-1	TRBJ2-3
CASSGFPTDTQYF	TRBV10-1	TRBJ2-3
CASSLAAGEQYF	TRBV7-9	TRBJ2-7
CASSSTRGSAPYNEQFF	TRBV5-1	TRBJ2-1
CASRDPTGEKKLFF	TRBV10-2	TRBJ1-4
CASSHGTGAYNEQFF	TRBV3-1	TRBJ2-1
CSAPRQGAEGVPQHF	TRBV20-1	TRBJ1-5
CASTNGGAYEQYF	TRBV6-2/TRBV6-3	TRBJ2-7
CSVETSNEQFF	TRBV29-1	TRBJ2-1
CASSIPGKGNSEQFF	TRBV12-3/TRBV12-4	TRBJ2-1
CASSSRQGFQPQHF	TRBV6-5	TRBJ1-5
CASGSAPLAGEPDTQYF	TRBV12-5	TRBJ2-3
CSARAAGLAADEQFF	TRBV20-1	TRBJ2-1
CASSQGPTPDTQYF	TRBV4-3	TRBJ2-3
CASSLSTSGSLLAQYF	TRBV7-6	TRBJ2-3
CASSPTSGPLNEQFF	TRBV7-3	TRBJ2-1
CASSPMVPGLKNTEAFF	TRBV18	TRBJ1-1
CSVASGRAREQFF	TRBV29-1	TRBJ2-1
CASSPRSQGGPNTGELFF	TRBV18	TRBJ2-2
CASSRPGLGPSEQYF	TRBV27	TRBJ2-7
CASSFSWANVLTF	TRBV27	TRBJ2-6
CASSPHGPDAEAFF	TRBV12-3/TRBV12-4	TRBJ1-1
CSARDRVSMFEQYF	TRBV20-1	TRBJ2-7
CSARVPPGSVYEQYF	TRBV20-1	TRBJ2-7
CSVEVIGTQYF	TRBV29-1	TRBJ2-5
CASSGRRIDTQYF	TRBV7-2	TRBJ2-3
CASSDLPTVPYGYTF	TRBV6-1	TRBJ1-2
CASSLGSALTEAFF	TRBV5-1	TRBJ1-1